These 19 T cell receptor beta chains originate from one sample sequenced in a study of kidney transplant recipient with SARS-CoV-2 infection listed by TCRdb under 2021. Instrument used: Illumina MiSeq. TCRdb took the public reads, trimmed them with fastp at Q25, ran MiXCR for clone calling and kept in-frame beta chains. Under each unique CDR3 protein, matching rows form one entry showing the most common genes and DNA. The sample table holds approximately 240,000 distinct CDR3 sequences, of which about 28% were seen once. Roughly 7.3% of the sample belongs to the ten largest clones. The sample's time point, from its label and the paper: pre-pandemic baseline sample and day 111 after first positive SARS-CoV-2 test. Sequencing used a blood sample, obtained at baseline and on day 111 from a kidney transplant recipient. These receptors came from a male patient between 25 and 40 years old who had COVID-19 and was a kidney transplant recipient. After a transplant, the graft donor may have provided part of the T cells.

The chain couples TRBV19 to TRBJ2-5, with D perhaps matching TRBD1 (7 bases). The V end was cut by 3 bases, the J end by 2 bases, with 16 bases between. The CDR3 sequence is 16 residues long. The V gene's germline CDR1 is LNHDA and CDR2 SQIVND (reference sequence). Here the CDR3 reads CASSMPGGGFQETQYF. CDR3 in DNA: TGTGCCAGTAGTATGCCTGGAGGGGGCTTTCAAGAGACCCAGTACTTC.

About this clonotype itself: A much bigger clone sits one base away, suggesting this may be a read error. This chain joins TRBV5-3 and TRBJ1-2, with unresolved D. TRBV5-3 is identified as an open reading frame with a role that is uncertain. The CDR3 loop spans 16 amino acids. For the CDR3, the DNA is TGTGCCAGAAACGCTGAAGTGGTGAGAAAGACCTATGGCCACACCTTC. Translating gives CARNAEVVRKTYGHTF.

Ten or more counts support this clonotype. V is TRBV20-1 and J is TRBJ2-5; 7 bases fit TRBD1. The CDR3 covers 12 residues. Trimming cost V 5 bases and J 7 bases; bases outside gene matches: 7. Germline loops: CDR1 DFQATT, CDR2 SNEGSKA (reference sequence). The CDR3 nucleotides read TGCAGTGCTTACTTGGACAGGAGGACCCAGTACTTC. Translation gives CSAYLDRRTQYF.

This clonotype was observed many times. The chain recombines TRBV5-4 with TRBJ2-7; D gene ambiguous. Germline CDR1 is SGHNT and CDR2 is YYREEE (reference sequence). This CDR3 is built from 13 residues. V was trimmed by 2 bases and J by 1 base, leaving 7 bases between them. The CDR3: CASSFPTSYEQYF. DNA for the CDR3: TGTGCCAGCAGCTTCCCAACATCCTACGAGCAGTACTTC.

This clonotype was detected only a few times. The chain uses TRBV20-1 and TRBJ1-2, with D hard to call. The CDR3 covers 16 residues. Trimming stripped 5 bases from V and 4 bases from J, with 23 bases between. The germline CDR1 and CDR2 sequences are DFQATT and SNEGSKA (reference sequence). The CDR3 reads CSAFKELFRKTYGYTF. CDR3 bases: TGCAGTGCTTTTAAGGAGCTGTTTCGAAAGACCTATGGCTACACCTTC.

This clonotype has a count of ten or more. The V call is TRBV4-3, the J call TRBJ1-2; D is unresolved. Germline V gene lookup returns CDR1 LGHNA and CDR2 YSLEER. This CDR3 spans 17 amino acids. The V and J ends lost 4 bases and 4 bases respectively, with 22 bases between them. This CDR3 is CASSRAGGRRKTYGYTF. As DNA, the CDR3 is TGCGCCAGCAGCCGGGCTGGAGGACGTCGAAAGACCTATGGCTACACCTTC.

As to this clonotype: A clone one base away is much larger, so this may be a read error. The chain has TRBV6-1 and TRBJ2-5, with D perhaps TRBD2 (6 bases). From germline, CDR1 is MNHNS and CDR2 SASEGT. There are 14 residues in the CDR3. In DNA, the CDR3 is TGTGTCAGCAGACCCTCCGGGGGCCAAGAGACCCAGTACTTC. As protein: CVSRPSGGQETQYF.

At least ten counts were recorded for this clonotype. J is TRBJ2-2 and V is TRBV11-2, with 7 positions matching TRBD1. CDR1 and CDR2 (germline): SGHAT, FQNNGV. The length of the CDR3 is 13 residues. With 0 bases clipped from V and 13 bases from J, the junction kept 5 bases outside the gene matches. The CDR3 sequence is CASSLEVTGWLFF. DNA for the CDR3: TGTGCCAGCAGCTTAGAAGTGACAGGGTGGCTGTTTTTT.

Worth noting for this clonotype: At one end, the junction sequence differs from germline, possibly due to a read error. The rearrangement links TRBV3-1 to TRBJ2-1, with TRBD2 identical over 13 bases. Germline V CDR1 and CDR2: LGHDT, YNNKEL (reference sequence). This CDR3 has 19 residues. The DNA for the CDR3 is TGTGCCAGCAGCCCGAGTATACTAGCGGGAGGGCCCTCCTACAATGAGCAGTCCTTC. It specifies CASSPSILAGGPSYNEQSF.

To note about this clonotype: Since a much larger clone is just one base distant, this may be a read error. J is TRBJ2-1 and V is TRBV20-1; D remains ambiguous. The V gene lost 0 bases and the J gene lost 5 bases, with 11 bases spanning the gap. The CDR3 totals 14 residues. Germline loops: CDR1 DFQATT, CDR2 SNEGSKA (reference sequence). The CDR3, as DNA: TGCAGTGCTAGAGACGCCGGGTCCCACAATGAGCAGTTCTTC. It translates to CSARDAGSHNEQFF.

In DNA, the CDR3 is TGTGCCAGCAGCCTGCCCCAAGCGGGAGGTCACAGTTACGAGCAGTACTTC. It yields the protein CASSLPQAGGHSYEQYF. The J gene is TRBJ2-7, the V gene TRBV5-4, with 9 bases aligning to TRBD2. Looked up from germline, CDR1 is SGHNT and CDR2 is YYREEE (reference sequence). V was pared by 4 bases and J by 4 bases, with 15 bases of the junction left unmatched. The CDR3 has 17 residues.

As for this clonotype: The conserved final phenylalanine or tryptophan is absent from the CDR3, which likely points to a read error. This chain links TRBV6-5 with TRBJ1-2; D remains ambiguous. Looked up from germline, CDR1 is MNHEY and CDR2 is SVGAGI. V shed 4 bases and J shed 4 bases, with 22 bases lying between them. CDR3 length equals 17 residues. The CDR3 loop reads CASSCIRECRKTYGYTS. The CDR3 region has the DNA TGTGCCAGCAGTTGCATTAGGGAATGTAGAAAGACCTATGGCTACACCTCC.

The V call is TRBV24-1, the J call TRBJ2-1; 9 bases align to TRBD2. The germline gives CDR1 KGHDR, CDR2 SFDVKD. This CDR3 spans 17 amino acids. J was trimmed by 0 bases and V by 5 bases; bases with no gene match: 7. The CDR3 sequence: CATSVQLAGSSYNEQFF. The CDR3 DNA reads as TGTGCCACCAGTGTTCAGCTAGCGGGAAGCTCCTACAATGAGCAGTTCTTC.

In its sample, this clonotype was seen once. This may arise from a read error, as a much more abundant clone is one base away. The J gene is TRBJ1-2, the V gene TRBV7-6; no definite D call. This CDR3 is 15 amino acids long. Per the germline V gene, CDR1 is SGHVS and CDR2 is FNYEAQ. CDR3 DNA: TGTGCCGGCAGCATAGATGTTGAATCTACCTATGGCTACACCTTC. It codes for CAGSIDVESTYGYTF.

About this clonotype: A much larger clone differs from this one at a single base, so this may be a read error. This chain joins TRBV25-1 and TRBJ2-5; D remains unclear. The V gene lost 3 bases and the J gene lost 1 base, with 9 bases spanning the gap. This CDR3 is 14 amino acids long. CDR1 and CDR2 (germline): MGHDK, SYGVNS. In DNA form, the CDR3 reads TGTGCCAGCAGTGACGTCCGGGTCCAAGAGACCCAGTACTTC. Encoded protein: CASSDVRVQETQYF.

This clonotype was observed at least ten times. V usage is TRBV5-1 and J usage is TRBJ2-7; 10 positions match TRBD2. The junction had 9 bases not matched to a gene; V was cut back by 1 base and J by 2 bases. Germline V CDR1 and CDR2: SGHRS, YFSETQ. The CDR3 contains 17 residues. CDR3 in amino acids: CASSLSLTSGVPYEQYF. In DNA form, the CDR3 reads TGCGCCAGCAGCTTGTCCCTTACTAGCGGGGTTCCCTACGAGCAGTACTTC.

This clonotype was detected ten times or more. The rearrangement uses TRBV20-1 and TRBJ1-1, with D possibly TRBD1 on 5 matching bases. Per the germline V gene, CDR1 is DFQATT and CDR2 is SNEGSKA (reference sequence). The length of the CDR3 is 14 residues. V lost 0 bases to trimming and J lost 2 bases, with 10 bases between them. This CDR3 is CSAREGDSNTEAFF. CDR3 DNA sequence: TGCAGTGCTAGAGAAGGGGATAGTAACACTGAAGCTTTCTTT.

In its sample, this clonotype was seen many times. The limits of the CDR3 on the DNA are not certain, so only TCRdb's listed CDR3 is given. The V call is TRBV7-5, the J call TRBJ1-2. TRBV7-5 has pseudogene status. The CDR3 totals 19 residues, both ends included. CDR3 residues: CISVPEWACEVGKTYGYTF.

This clonotype was found many times. The V call is TRBV18, the J call TRBJ2-7; 11 bases agree with TRBD1. The V segment lost 6 bases and the J segment 4 bases; nucleotides outside the gene matches: 2. The CDR3 length is 13 residues. In germline, CDR1 is KGHSH, CDR2 LQKENI. CDR3 sequence reads: CASSDRGPYEQYF. CDR3 DNA sequence: TGTGCCAGCTCGGACAGGGGGCCTTACGAGCAGTACTTC.